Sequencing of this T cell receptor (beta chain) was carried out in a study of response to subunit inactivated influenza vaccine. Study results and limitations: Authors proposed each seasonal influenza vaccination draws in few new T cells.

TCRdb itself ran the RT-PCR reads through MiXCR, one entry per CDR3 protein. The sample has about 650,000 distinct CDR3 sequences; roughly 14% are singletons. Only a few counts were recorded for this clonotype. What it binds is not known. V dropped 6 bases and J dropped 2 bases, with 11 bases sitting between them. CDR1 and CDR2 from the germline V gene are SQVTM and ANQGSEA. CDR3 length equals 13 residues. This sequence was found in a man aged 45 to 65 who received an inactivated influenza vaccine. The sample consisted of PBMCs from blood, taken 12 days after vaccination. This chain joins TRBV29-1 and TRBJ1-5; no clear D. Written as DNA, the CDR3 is TGCAGCGTCGTTCCCGAGGGCAATCAGCCCCAGCATTTT. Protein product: CSVVPEGNQPQHF.